These 11 T cell receptor beta chains were all obtained from the same sample, sequenced in a study of beta chain features in type 1 diabetes. As every portion of the isolated RNA was reverse transcribed, the sequencing read expressed TCRB transcripts. Measured with immunoSEQ multiplex PCR; TCRdb has only the in-frame clones, and not every one. The repertoire has over 150,000 clones, about 8.1% of them found once; the top ten carry less than 0.85%. The source material was central memory CD4+ T cells from blood. The receptor set was obtained from a man aged 18-30 years in good health.

The genes are TRBV9 and TRBJ2-3; perhaps TRBD1 as D (6 bases). The CDR3 spans 15 residues. CDR1 is SGDLS, CDR2 YYNGEE, per germline. V lost 3 bases and J lost 5, with 16 bases in between. The CDR3 loop is CASSAGTNAGDTQYF. DNA of the CDR3: TGTGCCAGCAGCGCCGGGACAAACGCTGGAGATACGCAGTATTTT.

In its sample, this clone was seen a few times. This chain uses TRBV11-2 with TRBJ2-1, with TRBD2 matching over 10 bases. Per the germline V gene, CDR1 is SGHAT and CDR2 is FQNNGV. The CDR3 spans 16 residues. V was pared by 5 bases and J by 3 bases, with 7 bases of the junction left unmatched. The CDR3 DNA sequence: TGTGCCAGCAGCCCCATTAGCGGGAGGCTCTACAATGAGCAGTTCTTC. Its protein is CASSPISGRLYNEQFF.

This clone has a handful of counts. V gene TRBV4-1 combines with J gene TRBJ1-1, with 7 bases identical to TRBD1. Unmatched junction bases numbered 7, after V lost 8 bases and J lost 4 bases. This CDR3 comprises 13 residues. From germline, CDR1 is MGHRA and CDR2 YSYEKL. The CDR3 is CASGRTGVTEAFF. CDR3 coding DNA: TGCGCCAGCGGAAGAACAGGGGTCACTGAAGCTTTCTTT.

This clone was observed a few times. The J gene is TRBJ1-1, the V gene TRBV27, with D perhaps TRBD1 (6 bases). Trimming cost V 4 bases and J 4 bases, with 13 bases left between them. This CDR3 region has 14 residues. Germline values: CDR1 MNHEY, CDR2 SMNVEV (reference sequence). CDR3 sequence reads: CASSSPGGSTEAFF. CDR3 sequence (DNA): TGTGCCAGCAGTTCCCCGGGGGGCAGCACTGAAGCTTTCTTT.

This clone has just a few counts. V gene TRBV9 combines with J gene TRBJ1-6; unclear D gene. The V end was cut by 3 bases, the J end by 9 bases, with 19 bases between. Germline V gene lookup returns CDR1 SGDLS and CDR2 YYNGEE. This CDR3 spans 16 amino acids. The CDR3 loop reads CASSAGHTGLSSPLHF. The CDR3 region has the DNA TGTGCCAGCAGCGCAGGCCACACGGGATTAAGTTCACCCCTCCACTTT.

V is TRBV9 and J is TRBJ2-5; D is unclear. This CDR3 has 15 amino acids. The germline CDR1 and CDR2 sequences are SGDLS and YYNGEE. Trimming pared 0 bases from V and 4 bases from J, leaving 13 bases between. CDR3 bases: TGTGCCAGCAGCGTAGGGGTGGGTCTAGGAGAGACCCAGTACTTC. It specifies CASSVGVGLGETQYF. Based on the CDR3 plus reference TRBV9 and TRBJ2-5, the full variable domain is DSGVTQTPKHLITATGQRVTLRCSPRSGDLSVYWYQQSLDQGLQFLIQYYNGEERAKGNILERFSAQQFPDLHSELNLSSLELGDSALYFCASSVGVGLGETQYFGPGTRLLVL.

At least ten counts were recorded for this clone. For the CDR3, the DNA is TGTGCCAGCTCACCCTTAGGACAGGGTGACACTGAAGCTTTCTTT. Protein: CASSPLGQGDTEAFF. The rearrangement uses TRBV18 and TRBJ1-1; 8 bases match TRBD1. The CDR3 contains 15 residues. V lost 3 bases, J lost 3 bases, and 6 bases stayed unmatched. The germline V gene has CDR1 KGHSH and CDR2 LQKENI.

This clone has just a few counts. The chain combines TRBV28 with TRBJ1-3; D not resolved. This CDR3 comprises 12 residues. The germline gives CDR1 MDHEN, CDR2 SYDVKM. V lost 7 bases, J lost 2 bases, and 6 bases lay in between. The DNA for the CDR3 is TGTGCCAGCATTAAAACTGGAAACACCATATATTTT. Protein product: CASIKTGNTIYF. Full variable domain (missing parts from reference TRBV28 and TRBJ1-3): DVKVTQSSRYLVKRTGEKVFLECVQDMDHENMFWYRQDPGLGLRLIYFSYDVKMKEKGDIPEGYSVSREKKERFSLILESASTNQTSMYLCASIKTGNTIYFGEGSWLTVV.

V and J are TRBV19 and TRBJ1-2, with 8 bases identical to TRBD1. The J segment lost 4 bases and the V segment lost 3 bases, leaving 7 bases of the junction unmatched. The length of the CDR3 is 15 residues. Per the germline V gene, CDR1 is LNHDA and CDR2 is SQIVND (reference sequence). The CDR3 spells CASSITSGQGYGYTF. Here the CDR3 DNA reads TGTGCCAGTAGTATTACGTCCGGACAGGGCTATGGCTACACCTTC.

This clone showed up just a few times. V is TRBV5-4 and J is TRBJ2-7, with D hard to call. The V and J ends lost 3 bases and 2 bases respectively, with 9 bases between them. Germline loops: CDR1 SGHNT, CDR2 YYREEE (reference sequence). CDR3 length equals 13 residues. CDR3 coding DNA: TGTGCCAGCAGCTCTACTACGACCTACGAGCAGTACTTC. It is translated as CASSSTTTYEQYF.

This rearrangement joins TRBV7-3 to TRBJ2-7, with TRBD2 matching 11 bases. The germline V gene has CDR1 SGHTA and CDR2 FQGTGA. CDR3 length: 14 amino acids. V was clipped by 5 bases and J by 6 bases; unmatched bases: 6. This CDR3 is CASSLSGGAGEQYF. CDR3 nucleotides: TGTGCCAGCAGCCTTAGCGGGGGGGCCGGCGAGCAGTACTTC.